These 5 T cell receptor beta chains came from one sample sequenced in a study of blood T cell repertoires in COVID-19. Clones were sequenced by immunoSEQ multiplex PCR, and TCRdb holds only the in-frame ones, with some missing. The repertoire has 90,000 to 130,000 clones, approximately 84% of them found once; the top ten carry roughly 1.5%. The source material was peripheral blood. Receptor source: a man aged 35-49 years with acute or convalescent COVID-19.

This clone has just a few counts. The chain combines TRBV10-3 with TRBJ2-1, with 8 bases matching TRBD1. Per the germline V gene, CDR1 is ENHRY and CDR2 is SYGVKD. The CDR3 is 15 amino acids. Trimming removed 2 bases from V and 3 bases from J; junction bases left unmatched: 3. The CDR3 sequence is CAISETGGIYNEQFF. The DNA for the CDR3 is TGTGCCATCAGTGAGACAGGGGGGATCTACAATGAGCAGTTCTTC.

CDR3: CASSLRFGRSNTEAFF. In DNA, the CDR3 is TGTGCCAGCAGCTTGAGGTTTGGGAGGTCGAACACTGAAGCTTTCTTT. The chain uses TRBV5-6 and TRBJ1-1; D is unresolved. CDR3 size: 16 residues. Trimming took 1 base from V and 1 from J, leaving 14 bases between them. The germline gives CDR1 SGHDT, CDR2 YYEEEE. The full variable domain, its missing parts supplied by reference TRBV5-6 and TRBJ1-1, is DAGVTQSPTHLIKTRGQQVTLRCSPKSGHDTVSWYQQALGQGPQFIFQYYEEEERQRGNFPDRFSGHQFPNYSSELNVNALLLGDSALYLCASSLRFGRSNTEAFFGQGTRLTVV.

This clone appeared a few times. The genes are TRBV29-1 and TRBJ2-3; 7 bases are a match to TRBD1. This CDR3 contains 12 residues. V gave up 7 bases and J gave up 5 bases; unmatched junction bases: 6. Germline lookup yields CDR1 SQVTM and CDR2 ANQGSEA. CDR3 in amino acids: CSADRERDTQYF. CDR3 coding DNA: TGCAGCGCAGACAGGGAAAGAGATACGCAGTATTTT.

The chain combines TRBV7-9 with TRBJ2-5, with D perhaps matching TRBD1 (6 bases). The germline gives CDR1 SEHNR, CDR2 FQNEAQ (reference sequence). The V and J ends lost 5 bases and 4 bases respectively, with 11 bases between them. CDR3 size: 13 residues. CDR3 DNA: TGTGCCAGCAGCAAGACAGGTCCAGAGACCCAGTACTTC. Protein: CASSKTGPETQYF.

The V call is TRBV30, the J call TRBJ2-5; 8 positions match TRBD2. The CDR3 has 14 amino acids. The V segment lost 3 bases and the J segment 5 bases; nucleotides outside the gene matches: 8. The V gene's germline CDR1 is GTSNPN and CDR2 SVGIG (reference sequence). CDR3 in amino acids: CAWRRAGGLETQYF. In DNA, the CDR3 is TGTGCCTGGAGGAGGGCGGGAGGTTTGGAGACCCAGTACTTC.